This TCR beta chain derives from a study of blood T cell repertoires in COVID-19. Study-wide background: PBMCs, B-cell-depleted T cells, or T cells were the source of the cDNA or gDNA that made up the material.

CDR1 and CDR2 from the germline V gene are SGHVS and FQNEAQ. CDR3 length equals 17 residues. Between the trimmed V and J ends, which lost 5 bases and 3 bases, there was a span of 20 bases. Libraries were prepared by immunoSEQ multiplex PCR; TCRdb keeps only in-frame clonotypes and omits some of them. The repertoire holds 170,000 or so clones, with around 90% as singletons. This sequence joins TRBV7-8 and TRBJ1-5; no reliable D call. The source material was peripheral blood. The sequence came from a man aged 35-49 years with active or convalescent COVID-19. The CDR3 region is CASSLEGVTTVNQPQHF. Written as DNA, the CDR3 is TGTGCCAGCAGCCTGGAGGGCGTGACTACTGTCAATCAGCCCCAGCATTTT.